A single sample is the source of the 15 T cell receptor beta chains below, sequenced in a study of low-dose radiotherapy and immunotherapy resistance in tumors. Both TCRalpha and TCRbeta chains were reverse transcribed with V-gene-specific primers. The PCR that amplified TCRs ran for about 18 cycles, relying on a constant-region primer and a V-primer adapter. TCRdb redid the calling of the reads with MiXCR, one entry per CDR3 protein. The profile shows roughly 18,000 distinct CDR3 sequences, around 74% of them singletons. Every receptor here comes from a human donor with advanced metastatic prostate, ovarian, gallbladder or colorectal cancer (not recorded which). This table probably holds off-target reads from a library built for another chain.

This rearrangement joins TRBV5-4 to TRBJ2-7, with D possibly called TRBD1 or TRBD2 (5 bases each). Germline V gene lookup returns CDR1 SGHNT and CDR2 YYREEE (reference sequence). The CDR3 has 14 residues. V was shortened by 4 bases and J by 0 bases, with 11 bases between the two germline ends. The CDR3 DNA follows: TGTGCCAGCAGCCCCCGGGACGGCTCCTACGAGCAGTACTTC. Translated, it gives CASSPRDGSYEQYF.

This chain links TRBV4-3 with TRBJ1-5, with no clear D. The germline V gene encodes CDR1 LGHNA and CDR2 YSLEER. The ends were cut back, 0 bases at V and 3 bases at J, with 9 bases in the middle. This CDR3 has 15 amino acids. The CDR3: CASSQDKGTNQPQHF. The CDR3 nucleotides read TGCGCCAGCAGCCAAGATAAAGGAACCAATCAGCCCCAGCATTTT.

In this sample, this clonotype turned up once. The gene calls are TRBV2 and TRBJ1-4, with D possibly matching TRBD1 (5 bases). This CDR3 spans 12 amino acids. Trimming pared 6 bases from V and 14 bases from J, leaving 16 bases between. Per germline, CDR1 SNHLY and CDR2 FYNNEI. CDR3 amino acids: CASSVGGRGLFF. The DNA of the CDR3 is TGTGCCAGCAGCGTCGGGGGAAGGGGCCTGTTTTTT.

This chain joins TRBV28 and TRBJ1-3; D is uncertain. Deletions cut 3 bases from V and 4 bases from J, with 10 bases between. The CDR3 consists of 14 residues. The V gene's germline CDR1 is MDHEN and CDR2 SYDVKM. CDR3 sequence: CASSFPGRGNTIYF. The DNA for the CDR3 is TGTGCCAGCAGTTTCCCGGGCAGAGGAAACACCATATATTTT.

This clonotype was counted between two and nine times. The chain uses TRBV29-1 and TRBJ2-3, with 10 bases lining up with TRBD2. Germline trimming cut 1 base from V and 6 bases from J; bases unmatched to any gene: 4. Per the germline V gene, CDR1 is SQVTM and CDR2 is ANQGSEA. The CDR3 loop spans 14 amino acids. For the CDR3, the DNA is TGCAGCGTTGAAGGGCTAGCGGGAGCTGATACGCAGTATTTT. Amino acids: CSVEGLAGADTQYF.

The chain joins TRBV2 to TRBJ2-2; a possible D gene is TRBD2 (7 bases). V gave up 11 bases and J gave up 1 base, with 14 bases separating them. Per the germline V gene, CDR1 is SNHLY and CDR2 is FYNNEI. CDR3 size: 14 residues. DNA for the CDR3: TGTGCCGGCCGGGGGGCAGGGAACACCGGGGAGCTGTTTTTT. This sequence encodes CAGRGAGNTGELFF.

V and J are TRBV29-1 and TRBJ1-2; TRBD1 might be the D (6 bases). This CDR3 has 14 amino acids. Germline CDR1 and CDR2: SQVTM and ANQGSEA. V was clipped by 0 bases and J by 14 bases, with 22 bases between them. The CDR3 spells CSVEDLPGARSNTF. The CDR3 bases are TGCAGCGTTGAAGATCTTCCGGGGGCCCGATCCAATACCTTC.

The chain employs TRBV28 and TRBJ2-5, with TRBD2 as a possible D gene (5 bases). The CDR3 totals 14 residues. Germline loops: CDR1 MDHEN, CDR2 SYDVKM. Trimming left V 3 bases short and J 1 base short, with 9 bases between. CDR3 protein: CASSFGDPQETQYF. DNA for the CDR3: TGTGCCAGCAGTTTCGGGGATCCCCAAGAGACCCAGTACTTC.

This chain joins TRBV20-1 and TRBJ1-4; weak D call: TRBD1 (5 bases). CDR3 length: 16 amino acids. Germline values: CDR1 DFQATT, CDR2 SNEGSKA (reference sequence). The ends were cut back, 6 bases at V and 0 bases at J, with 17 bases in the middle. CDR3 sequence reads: CSAAKDTKATNEKLFF. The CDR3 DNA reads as TGCAGTGCCGCCAAGGACACTAAGGCAACTAATGAAAAACTGTTTTTT.

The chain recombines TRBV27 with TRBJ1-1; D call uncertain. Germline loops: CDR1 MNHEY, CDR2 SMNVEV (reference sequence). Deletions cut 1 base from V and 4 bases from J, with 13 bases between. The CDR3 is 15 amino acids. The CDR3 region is CASSLWSVWGTEAFF. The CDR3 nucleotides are TGTGCCAGCAGTTTATGGTCAGTTTGGGGCACTGAAGCTTTCTTT.

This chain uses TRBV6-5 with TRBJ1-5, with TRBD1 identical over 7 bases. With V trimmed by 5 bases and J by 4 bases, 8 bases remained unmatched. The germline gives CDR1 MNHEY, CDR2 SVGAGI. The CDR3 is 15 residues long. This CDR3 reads CASSGRQGGNQPQHF. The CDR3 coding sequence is TGTGCCAGCAGTGGGAGACAGGGTGGTAATCAGCCCCAGCATTTT.

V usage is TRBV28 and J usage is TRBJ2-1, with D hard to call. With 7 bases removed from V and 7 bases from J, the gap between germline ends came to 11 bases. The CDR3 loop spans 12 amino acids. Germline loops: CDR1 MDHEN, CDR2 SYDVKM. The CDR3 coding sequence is TGTGCCAGCACCCGACGGTCAAATGAGCAGTTCTTC. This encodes CASTRRSNEQFF.

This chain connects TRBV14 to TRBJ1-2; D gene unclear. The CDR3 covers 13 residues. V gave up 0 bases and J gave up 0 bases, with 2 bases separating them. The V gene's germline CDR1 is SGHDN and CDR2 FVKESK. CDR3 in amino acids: CASSQDTNYGYTF. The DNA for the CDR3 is TGTGCCAGCAGCCAAGATACTAACTATGGCTACACCTTC.

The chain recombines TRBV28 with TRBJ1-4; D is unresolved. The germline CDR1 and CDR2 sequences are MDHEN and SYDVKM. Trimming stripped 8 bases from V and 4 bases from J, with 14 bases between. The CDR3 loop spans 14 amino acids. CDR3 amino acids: CASATMDFNEKLFF. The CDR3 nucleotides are TGTGCCAGCGCAACAATGGACTTTAATGAAAAACTGTTTTTT.

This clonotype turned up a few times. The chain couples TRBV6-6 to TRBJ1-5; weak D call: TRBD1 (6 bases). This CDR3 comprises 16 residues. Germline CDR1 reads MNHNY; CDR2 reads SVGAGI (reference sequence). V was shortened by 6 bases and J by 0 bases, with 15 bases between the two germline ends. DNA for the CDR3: TGTGCCAGCAGACCCAGGGGCCTCTATAGCAATCAGCCCCAGCATTTT. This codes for CASRPRGLYSNQPQHF.